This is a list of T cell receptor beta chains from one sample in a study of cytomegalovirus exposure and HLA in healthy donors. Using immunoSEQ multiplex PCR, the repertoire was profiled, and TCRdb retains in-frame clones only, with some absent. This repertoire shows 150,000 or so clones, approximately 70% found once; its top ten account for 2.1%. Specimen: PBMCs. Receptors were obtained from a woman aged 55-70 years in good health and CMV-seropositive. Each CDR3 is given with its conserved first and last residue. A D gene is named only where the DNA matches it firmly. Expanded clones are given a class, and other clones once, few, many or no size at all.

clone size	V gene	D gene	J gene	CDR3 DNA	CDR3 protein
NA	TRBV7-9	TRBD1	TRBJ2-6	TGTGCCAGCACCTCCTACAGAGACAGGGGGCGATCAGGGGCCAACGTCCTGACTTTC	CASTSYRDRGRSGANVLTF
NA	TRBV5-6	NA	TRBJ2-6	TGTGCCAGCAGCTTCCAGGGCGTAGATGGGGCCAACGTCCTGACTTTC	CASSFQGVDGANVLTF
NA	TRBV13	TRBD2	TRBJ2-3	TGTGCCAGCAGGAGGCGGGAGGCCGCAGATACGCAGTATTTT	CASRRREAADTQYF
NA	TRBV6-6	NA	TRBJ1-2	TGTGCCAGCAGTTACTCGTTAGACTATGGCTACACCTTC	CASSYSLDYGYTF
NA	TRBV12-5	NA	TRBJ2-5	TGTGCTAGTGCCATGGGCAGGGTCGGGGAGACCCAGTACTTC	CASAMGRVGETQYF
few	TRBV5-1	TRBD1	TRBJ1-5	TGCGCCAGCAGCTCAACGTTAGGACAGGGGCCCCAGCATTTT	CASSSTLGQGPQHF
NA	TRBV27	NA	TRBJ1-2	TGTGCCAGCAGTTTGTCAGGAAACTATGGCTACACCTTC	CASSLSGNYGYTF
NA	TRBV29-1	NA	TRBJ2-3	TGCAGCGTTGTCCGTGGAGACGACGGAGATACGCAGTATTTT	CSVVRGDDGDTQYF
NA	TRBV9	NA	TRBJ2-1	TGTGCCAGCAGCGTAGAGCCAGGGAAAAATGAGCAGTTCTTC	CASSVEPGKNEQFF
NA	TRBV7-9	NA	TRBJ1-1	TGTGCCAGCAGCTTAGCGTCGGACTACGAGACTTTCTTT	CASSLASDYETFF
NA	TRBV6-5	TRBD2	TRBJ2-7	TGTGCCAGCAGTTCACTTAGCGGGGCGCTCTCCTACGAGCAGTACTTC	CASSSLSGALSYEQYF
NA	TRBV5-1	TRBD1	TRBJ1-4	TGCGCCAGCAGCCCAGGACAGGGGGCAGCTAATGAAAAACTGTTTTTT	CASSPGQGAANEKLFF
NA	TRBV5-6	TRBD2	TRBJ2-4	TGTGCCAGCAGCTCCGCGGGACTAGATATACAGTACTTC	CASSSAGLDIQYF
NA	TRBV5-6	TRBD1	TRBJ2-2	TGTGCCAGCAGCTACGCGAGGGGACAGGGGGCCGGGGAGCTGTTTTTT	CASSYARGQGAGELFF
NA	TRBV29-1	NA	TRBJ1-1	TGCAGCACGAACCAGGGAAACACTGAAGCTTTCTTT	CSTNQGNTEAFF
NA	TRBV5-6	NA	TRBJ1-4	TGTGCCAGCAGCTTCCCCAGGGGTGAAAAACTGTTTTTT	CASSFPRGEKLFF
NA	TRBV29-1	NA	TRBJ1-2	TGCAGCGTTGGAGCAGGCTATGGCTACACCTTC	CSVGAGYGYTF
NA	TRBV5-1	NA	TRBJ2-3	TGCGCCAGCACCGTGGTAGCCAGTAGCACAGATACGCAGTATTTT	CASTVVASSTDTQYF
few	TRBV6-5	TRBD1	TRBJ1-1	TGTGCCAGCAGTTACTCGGACAGGGCTGAAGCTTTCTTT	CASSYSDRAEAFF
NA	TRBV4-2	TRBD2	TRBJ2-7	TGTGCCAGCAGCCAAGACCCTAGCGGGAGCCGCGAGCAGTACTTC	CASSQDPSGSREQYF
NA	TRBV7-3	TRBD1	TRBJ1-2	TGTGCCAGCAGCCGGGGGGGACAGGGAGGTGGCTACACCTTC	CASSRGGQGGGYTF
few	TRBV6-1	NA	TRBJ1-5	TGTGCCAGCAGCGGCCGGGACACGGGGAGGCCCCAGCATTTT	CASSGRDTGRPQHF
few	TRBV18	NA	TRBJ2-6	TGTGCCAGCTCACCACCTGGGCCTGGGGCCAACGTCCTGACTTTC	CASSPPGPGANVLTF
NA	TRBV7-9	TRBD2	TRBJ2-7	TGTGCCAGCAGGGGCAGGCTAGCGGAAACCTACGAGCAGTACTTC	CASRGRLAETYEQYF
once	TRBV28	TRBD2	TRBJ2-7	TGTGCCAGCACCCCGGGGGGACGCGAGCAGTACTTC	CASTPGGREQYF
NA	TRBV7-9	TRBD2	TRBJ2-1	TGTGCCAGCAGCTATAGCGGGAGGCCCTCCTACAATGAGCAGTTCTTC	CASSYSGRPSYNEQFF
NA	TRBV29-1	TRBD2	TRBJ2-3	TGCAGCGTTGGCCCGACTAGCGGCACAGATACGCAGTATTTT	CSVGPTSGTDTQYF
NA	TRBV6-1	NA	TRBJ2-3	TGTGCCAGCAGTGGTTGGCAGCCGGGGACAGATACGCAGTATTTT	CASSGWQPGTDTQYF
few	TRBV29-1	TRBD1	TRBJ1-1	TGCAGCGCAGGACAGGGGGCGATGAACACTGAAGCTTTCTTT	CSAGQGAMNTEAFF
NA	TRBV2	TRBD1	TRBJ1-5	TGTGCCAGCAGCCGACAGGGGGATATTCAGCCCCAGCATTTT	CASSRQGDIQPQHF
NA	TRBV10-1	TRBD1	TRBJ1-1	TGCGCCAGCGCCGGGACAGGGGACACTGAAGCTTTCTTT	CASAGTGDTEAFF
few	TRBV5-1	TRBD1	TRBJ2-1	TGCGCCAGCAGCCCAGGACAGGGGATAGTCTACAATGAGCAGTTCTTC	CASSPGQGIVYNEQFF
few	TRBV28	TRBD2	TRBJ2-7	TGTGCCAGCAGAAGCTCCGGGACTAGCGTCTACGAGCAGTACTTC	CASRSSGTSVYEQYF
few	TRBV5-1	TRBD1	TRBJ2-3	TGCGCCAGCAGCTTGGACAGGGGTGACACAGATACGCAGTATTTT	CASSLDRGDTDTQYF
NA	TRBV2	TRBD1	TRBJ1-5	TGTGCCAGCAGGGACTTCGGACAGGGCCGAGAACAGCCCCAGCATTTT	CASRDFGQGREQPQHF
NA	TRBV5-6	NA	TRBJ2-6	TGTGCCAGCAGCTTTCGAGGGAGTGGGGCCAACGTCCTGACTTTC	CASSFRGSGANVLTF
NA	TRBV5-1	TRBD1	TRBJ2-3	TGCGCCAGCAGCTTGGGACAGGGAATATCAGATACGCAGTATTTT	CASSLGQGISDTQYF
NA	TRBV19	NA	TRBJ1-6	TGTGCCAGTAGTATAGCAGATTCAGGAAATTCACCCCTCCACTTT	CASSIADSGNSPLHF
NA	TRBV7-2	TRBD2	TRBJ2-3	TGTGCCAGCAGCTTACATCCCGCAGCGGGATCCACAGATACGCAGTATTTT	CASSLHPAAGSTDTQYF
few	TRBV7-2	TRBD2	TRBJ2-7	TGTGCCAGCAGGCCCTCCGGGGGGACCTACGAGCAGTACTTC	CASRPSGGTYEQYF
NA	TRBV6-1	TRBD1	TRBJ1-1	TGTGCCAGCAGTGAAGCAAGGGGGCCGGGTAACACTGAAGCTTTCTTT	CASSEARGPGNTEAFF
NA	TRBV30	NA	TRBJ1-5	TGTGCCTGGAGTGTACAGTCAAGTCAGCCCCAGCATTTT	CAWSVQSSQPQHF
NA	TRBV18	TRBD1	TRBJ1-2	TGTGCCAGCTCACCGGGACAGGGGGTATCATACACCTTC	CASSPGQGVSYTF
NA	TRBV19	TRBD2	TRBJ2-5	TGTGCCAGTAGTATAGCATCGGGACTAGCGGCAGAGACCCAGTACTTC	CASSIASGLAAETQYF
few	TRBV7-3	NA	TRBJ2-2	TGTGCCAGCAGCTCGCTAGACACCGGGGAGCTGTTTTTT	CASSSLDTGELFF
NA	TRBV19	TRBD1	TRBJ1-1	TGTGCCAGTAGCGACGACAGGGCCTACACTGAAGCTTTCTTT	CASSDDRAYTEAFF